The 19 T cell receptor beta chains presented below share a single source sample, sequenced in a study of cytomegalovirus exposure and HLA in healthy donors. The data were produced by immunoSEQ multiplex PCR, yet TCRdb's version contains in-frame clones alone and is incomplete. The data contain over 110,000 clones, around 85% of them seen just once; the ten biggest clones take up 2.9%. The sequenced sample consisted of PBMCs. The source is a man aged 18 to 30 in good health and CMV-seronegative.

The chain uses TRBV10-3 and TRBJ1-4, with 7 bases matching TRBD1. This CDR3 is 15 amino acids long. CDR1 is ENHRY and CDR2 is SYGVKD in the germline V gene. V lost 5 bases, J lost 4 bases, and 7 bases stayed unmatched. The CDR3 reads CAISSTGTDNEKLFF. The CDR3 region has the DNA TGTGCCATCAGTTCAACCGGGACAGATAATGAAAAACTGTTTTTT.

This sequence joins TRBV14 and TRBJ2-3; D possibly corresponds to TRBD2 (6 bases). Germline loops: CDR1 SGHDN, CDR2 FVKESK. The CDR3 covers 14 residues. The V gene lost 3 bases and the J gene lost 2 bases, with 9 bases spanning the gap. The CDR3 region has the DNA TGTGCCAGCAGCCAGTGGGGGGTCACAGATACGCAGTATTTT. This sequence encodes CASSQWGVTDTQYF.

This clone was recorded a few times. In DNA form, the CDR3 reads TGTGCCAGCAGCTTAGTGGGGGCCTCCTACGAGCAGTACTTC. Encoded protein: CASSLVGASYEQYF. This rearrangement joins TRBV7-9 to TRBJ2-7; D might be TRBD1 (6 bases). This CDR3 is built from 14 residues. Looked up from germline, CDR1 is SEHNR and CDR2 is FQNEAQ (reference sequence). V gave up 1 base and J gave up 0 bases, with 7 bases separating them.

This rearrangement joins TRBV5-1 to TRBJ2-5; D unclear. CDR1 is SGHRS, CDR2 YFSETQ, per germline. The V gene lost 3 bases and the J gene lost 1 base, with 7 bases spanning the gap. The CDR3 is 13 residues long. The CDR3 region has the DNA TGCGCCAGCAGCTCCCAGGCCCAAGAGACCCAGTACTTC. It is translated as CASSSQAQETQYF.

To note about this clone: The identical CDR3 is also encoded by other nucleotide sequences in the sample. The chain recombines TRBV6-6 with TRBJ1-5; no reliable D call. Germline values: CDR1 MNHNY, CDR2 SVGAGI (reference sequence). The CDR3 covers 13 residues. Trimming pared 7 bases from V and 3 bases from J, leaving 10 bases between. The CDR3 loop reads CASMAGSNQPQHF. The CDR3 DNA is TGTGCCAGCATGGCGGGCTCCAATCAGCCCCAGCATTTT.

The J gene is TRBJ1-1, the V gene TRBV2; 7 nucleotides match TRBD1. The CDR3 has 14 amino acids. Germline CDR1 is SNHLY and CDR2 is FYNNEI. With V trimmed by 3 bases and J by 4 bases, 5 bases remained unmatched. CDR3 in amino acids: CASSDRGQSTEAFF. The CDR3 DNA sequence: TGTGCCAGCAGTGACCGGGGACAGAGCACTGAAGCTTTCTTT.

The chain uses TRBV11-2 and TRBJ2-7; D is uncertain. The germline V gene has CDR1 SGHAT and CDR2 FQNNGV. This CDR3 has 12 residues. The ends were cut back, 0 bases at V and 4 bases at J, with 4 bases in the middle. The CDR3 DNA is TGTGCCAGCAGCTTAGAACATTACGAGCAGTACTTC. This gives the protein CASSLEHYEQYF.

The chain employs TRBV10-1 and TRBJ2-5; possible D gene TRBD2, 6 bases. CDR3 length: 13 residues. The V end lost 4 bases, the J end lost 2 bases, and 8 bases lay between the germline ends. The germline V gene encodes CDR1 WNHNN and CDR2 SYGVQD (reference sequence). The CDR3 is CASSGGVQETQYF. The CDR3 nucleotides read TGCGCCAGCAGTGGCGGGGTTCAAGAGACCCAGTACTTC.

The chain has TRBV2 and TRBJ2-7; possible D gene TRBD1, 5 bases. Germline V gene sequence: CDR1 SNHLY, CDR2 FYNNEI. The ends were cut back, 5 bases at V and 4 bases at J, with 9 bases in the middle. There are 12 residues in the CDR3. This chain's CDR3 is CASSYDRYEQYF. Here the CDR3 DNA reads TGTGCCAGCAGTTATGACAGATACGAGCAGTACTTC.

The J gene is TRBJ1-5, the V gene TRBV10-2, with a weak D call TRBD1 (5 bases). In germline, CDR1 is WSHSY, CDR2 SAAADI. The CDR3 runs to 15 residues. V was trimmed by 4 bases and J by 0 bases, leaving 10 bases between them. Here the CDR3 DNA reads TGCGCCAGCAGTGGACGACAGTATAGCAATCAGCCCCAGCATTTT. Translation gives CASSGRQYSNQPQHF.

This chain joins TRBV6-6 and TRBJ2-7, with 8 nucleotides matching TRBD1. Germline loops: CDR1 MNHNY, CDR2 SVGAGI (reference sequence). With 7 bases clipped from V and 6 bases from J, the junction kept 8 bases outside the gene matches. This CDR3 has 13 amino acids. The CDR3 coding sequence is TGTGCCAGCAATCCCCAGGGGGCAAGCGAGCAGTACTTC. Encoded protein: CASNPQGASEQYF.

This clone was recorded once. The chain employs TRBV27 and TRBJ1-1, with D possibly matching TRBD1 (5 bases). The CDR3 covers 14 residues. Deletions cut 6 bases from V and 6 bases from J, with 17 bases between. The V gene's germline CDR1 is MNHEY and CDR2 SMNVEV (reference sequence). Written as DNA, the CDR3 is TGTGCCAGCAGGGGGGGGTTACCCGATCCTGAAGCTTTCTTT. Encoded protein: CASRGGLPDPEAFF.

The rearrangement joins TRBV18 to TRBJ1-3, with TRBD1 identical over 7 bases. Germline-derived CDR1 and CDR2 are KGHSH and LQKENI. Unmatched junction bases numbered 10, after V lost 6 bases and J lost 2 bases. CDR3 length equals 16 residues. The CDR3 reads CASSGQETTTGNTIYF. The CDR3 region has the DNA TGTGCCAGCTCTGGACAGGAGACCACCACTGGAAACACCATATATTTT.

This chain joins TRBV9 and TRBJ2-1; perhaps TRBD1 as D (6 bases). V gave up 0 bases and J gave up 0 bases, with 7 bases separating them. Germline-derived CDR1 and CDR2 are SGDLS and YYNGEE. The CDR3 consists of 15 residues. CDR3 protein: CASSVAGDSYNEQFF. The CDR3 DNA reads TGTGCCAGCAGCGTAGCAGGGGACTCCTACAATGAGCAGTTCTTC.

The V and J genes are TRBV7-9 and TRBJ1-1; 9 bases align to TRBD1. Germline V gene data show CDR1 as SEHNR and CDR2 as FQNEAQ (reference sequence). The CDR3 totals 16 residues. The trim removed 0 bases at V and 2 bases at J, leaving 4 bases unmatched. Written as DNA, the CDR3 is TGTGCCAGCAGCTTAGCAGCGGACAGGGGCAACACTGAAGCTTTCTTT. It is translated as CASSLAADRGNTEAFF.

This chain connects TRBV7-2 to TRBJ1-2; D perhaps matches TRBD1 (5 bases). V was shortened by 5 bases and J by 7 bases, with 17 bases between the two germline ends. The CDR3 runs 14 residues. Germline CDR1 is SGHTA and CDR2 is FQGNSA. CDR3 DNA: TGTGCCAGCAGCATTCCTGGACACCAGAGTGGCTACACCTTC. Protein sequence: CASSIPGHQSGYTF. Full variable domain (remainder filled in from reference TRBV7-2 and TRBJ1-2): GAGVSQSPSNKVTEKGKDVELRCDPISGHTALYWYRQSLGQGLEFLIYFQGNSAPDKSGLPSDRFSAERTGGSVSTLTIQRTQQEDSAVYLCASSIPGHQSGYTFGSGTRLTVV.

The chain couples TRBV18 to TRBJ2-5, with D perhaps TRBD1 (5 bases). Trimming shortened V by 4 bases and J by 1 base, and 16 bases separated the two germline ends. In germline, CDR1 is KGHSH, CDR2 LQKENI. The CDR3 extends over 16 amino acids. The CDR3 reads CASSRVPQGFQETQYF. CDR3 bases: TGTGCCAGCTCACGGGTCCCTCAGGGATTCCAAGAGACCCAGTACTTC.

This CDR3 reads CASSLVWTGGNEKLFF. In DNA, the CDR3 is TGTGCCAGCAGCTTAGTTTGGACAGGGGGGAATGAAAAACTGTTTTTT. The rearrangement links TRBV7-9 to TRBJ1-4, with 10 nucleotides matching TRBD1. Germline assignment: CDR1 SEHNR and CDR2 FQNEAQ (reference sequence). The length of the CDR3 is 16 residues. The J segment lost 5 bases and the V segment lost 1 base, leaving 4 bases of the junction unmatched.

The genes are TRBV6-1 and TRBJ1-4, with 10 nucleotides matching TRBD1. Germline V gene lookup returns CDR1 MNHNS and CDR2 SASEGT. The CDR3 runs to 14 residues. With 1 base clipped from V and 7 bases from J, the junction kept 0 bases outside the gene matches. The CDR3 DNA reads TGTGCCAGCAGTGAAGGACAGGGGGCTGAAAAACTGTTTTTT. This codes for CASSEGQGAEKLFF.